What follows are 4 T cell receptor beta chains derived from one specimen sequenced in a study of radiation and T cells in renal cell carcinoma. Data came from immunoSEQ multiplex PCR; TCRdb stores just in-frame clones and leaves some out. The sample contains some 20,000 clones, 45% to 55% of which appear only once. This sample's treatment: treatment-naive control, cytoreductive nephrectomy. Source: tumor tissue, taken from a patient whose treatment was nephrectomy without radiotherapy. The receptor set was obtained from a human donor with renal cell carcinoma.

The rearrangement links TRBV11-3 to TRBJ1-3; no firm D call. Germline CDR1 SGHNT, CDR2 YENEEA. The length of the CDR3 is 14 residues. V gave up 1 base and J gave up 3 bases, with 7 bases separating them. The CDR3 bases are TGTGCCAGCAGCTTAGCTGGCAGTGGAAACACCATATATTTT. Translated, it gives CASSLAGSGNTIYF.

J is TRBJ1-6 and V is TRBV5-1, with 7 nucleotides matching TRBD1. The V gene end was trimmed by 1 base and the J gene end by 0 bases; junction bases not matched to a gene: 1. The CDR3 length is 16 residues. Germline values: CDR1 SGHRS, CDR2 YFSETQ. CDR3 in amino acids: CASSLTGDSYNSPLHF. As DNA, the CDR3 is TGCGCCAGCAGCTTGACAGGGGACTCCTATAATTCACCCCTCCACTTT. Full variable domain (remainder filled in from reference TRBV5-1 and TRBJ1-6): KAGVTQTPRYLIKTRGQQVTLSCSPISGHRSVSWYQQTPGQGLQFLFEYFSETQRNKGNFPGRFSGRQFSNSRSEMNVSTLELGDSALYLCASSLTGDSYNSPLHFGNGTRLTVT.

This clone showed up just a few times. The chain is built from TRBV4-3 and TRBJ1-4, with 12 bases identical to TRBD1. Germline lookup yields CDR1 LGHNA and CDR2 YSLEER. There are 15 residues in the CDR3. Trimming cost V 4 bases and J 7 bases; bases outside gene matches: 4. CDR3 protein: CASSRGQGAPEKLFF. The CDR3 region has the DNA TGCGCCAGCAGCCGGGGACAGGGGGCTCCTGAAAAACTGTTTTTT.

The genes are TRBV7-8 and TRBJ1-1; 7 nucleotides agree with TRBD1. CDR3 size: 16 residues. CDR1 is SGHVS and CDR2 is FQNEAQ in the germline V gene. V lost 4 bases to trimming and J lost 3 bases; unmatched junction nucleotides: 11. CDR3 nucleotide sequence: TGTGCCAGCAGCTCGGAAACGGGACAGATTTACACTGAAGCTTTCTTT. Protein: CASSSETGQIYTEAFF.